One and the same sample provided the 7 T cell receptor beta chains below, sequenced in a study of human versus mouse CDR3 diversity and MHC coevolution. Using immunoSEQ multiplex PCR, the repertoire was profiled, and TCRdb retains in-frame clones only, with some absent. The sample records more than 60,000 clones, less than 95% being singletons. Material: naive CD4+ T cells from blood. Subset denoted: CD45RO-negative CD62L-positive naive CD4 T cells. These receptors all stem from a person aged 25-75 years in good health.

The chain couples TRBV11-2 to TRBJ2-7; TRBD2 matches 11 bases. CDR3 size: 15 residues. Trimming at V came to 6 bases and at J to 4 bases, leaving 8 bases not matched to a gene. The germline V gene encodes CDR1 SGHAT and CDR2 FQNNGV. The CDR3 DNA follows: TGTGCCAGCAGACGACCGGGACTAGCGGCATACGAGCAGTACTTC. Translating it yields CASRRPGLAAYEQYF.

This chain connects TRBV28 to TRBJ1-1, with D possibly matching TRBD1 (5 bases). Trimming removed 5 bases at V and 2 bases at J, with 15 bases between. The CDR3 covers 15 residues. Germline CDR1 and CDR2: MDHEN and SYDVKM. CDR3 DNA: TGTGCCAGCAGTACCCGGCAGGGTAGAAACACTGAAGCTTTCTTT. Its protein is CASSTRQGRNTEAFF.

The genes are TRBV19 and TRBJ2-2, with TRBD2 matching 11 bases. The CDR3 sequence is 15 residues long. Unmatched junction bases numbered 8, after V lost 10 bases and J lost 4 bases. CDR1 is LNHDA and CDR2 is SQIVND in the germline V gene (reference sequence). CDR3 region: CATKLGLAATGELFF. In DNA form, the CDR3 reads TGTGCCACCAAACTGGGACTAGCGGCCACCGGGGAGCTGTTTTTT.

This chain links TRBV6-1 with TRBJ1-1; D not resolved. V was pared by 1 base and J by 11 bases, with 14 bases between. The CDR3 has 13 amino acids. Germline V CDR1 and CDR2: MNHNS, SASEGT. The CDR3 bases are TGTGCCAGCAGTGAAGGACCAAACCTGGAGGCTTTCTTT. Amino acids: CASSEGPNLEAFF.

This clone was seen a single time. The V gene is TRBV15, the J gene TRBJ2-5; TRBD1 agrees at 7 bases. The DNA end favors TRBJ2-7, so the J call may be wrong. The CDR3 is 17 amino acids. Germline V gene data show CDR1 as LNHNV and CDR2 as YYDKDF (reference sequence). CDR3 residues: CATSSRDSVYTPYEQYF. The CDR3 DNA sequence: TGTGCCACCAGCTCTCGGGACAGTGTTTATACGCCCTACGAGCAGTACTTC.

The rearrangement links TRBV29-1 to TRBJ2-3; possible D gene TRBD1, 5 bases. There are 13 residues in the CDR3. The V and J ends lost 4 bases and 7 bases respectively, with 15 bases between them. Germline-derived CDR1 and CDR2 are SQVTM and ANQGSEA. CDR3 nucleotide sequence: TGCAGCGTTGTAACACAGGTTTCGCATACGCAGTATTTT. As protein: CSVVTQVSHTQYF.

The chain employs TRBV5-6 and TRBJ2-7, with D uncertain. This CDR3 has 14 residues. Trimming took 0 bases from V and 2 from J, leaving 9 bases between them. CDR1 SGHDT and CDR2 YYEEEE come from the germline V gene. The CDR3 DNA sequence: TGTGCCAGCAGCTTGGCCCCATCAGCCTACGAGCAGTACTTC. Its translation is CASSLAPSAYEQYF.